This TCR beta chain was retrieved from a study of OX40 agonist ivuxolimab in advanced cancers. Study at large: People in dose escalation had one of these cancers: hepatocellular carcinoma, melanoma, renal cell or head and neck cancer.

As concerns this clone: Its target is not known.

Profiling relied on immunoSEQ multiplex PCR, and the TCRdb table lists in-frame clones only, not all of them. The sample lists tens of thousands of clones; approximately 90% were seen once. Regarding the study as a whole: There were, on average, more expanded clones in CD8+ T cells than in CD4+. Which antigen the expanded peripheral T cells recognized is unknown.

The clonotype was recovered from an adult with an advanced solid tumor such as melanoma, head and neck, liver or kidney cancer. The sequencing here drew on CD4+ or CD8+ T cells sorted from blood, taken in a trial of the OX40 agonist ivuxolimab.

The CDR3 reads CASRNGQGNTEAFF. The CDR3 DNA sequence: TGCGCCAGCAGGAACGGACAGGGGAACACTGAAGCTTTCTTT. The genes are TRBV5-1 and TRBJ1-1; TRBD1 matches at 8 bases. This CDR3 is built from 14 residues. V gave up 5 bases and J gave up 1 base; unmatched junction bases: 4. CDR1 is SGHRS, CDR2 YFSETQ, per germline.